The 4 T cell receptor beta chains in this list originate from one sample, sequenced in a study of CD8+ T cells in alopecia areata. Extracted RNA was reverse transcribed, and the resulting cDNA served as sequencing template. The data were produced by immunoSEQ multiplex PCR, yet TCRdb's version contains in-frame clones alone and is incomplete. The profile shows approximately 100,000 clones, around 59% of them singletons. Sequences were obtained from CD4+ T cells sorted from blood. The receptors derive from a human donor in good health.

This chain uses TRBV30 with TRBJ1-6; 8 nucleotides line up with TRBD1. The CDR3 covers 14 residues. Trimming removed 3 bases from V and 9 bases from J; junction bases left unmatched: 7. Germline V CDR1 and CDR2: GTSNPN, SVGIG (reference sequence). The CDR3 loop is CAWSVDRGSSPLHF. CDR3 bases: TGTGCCTGGAGCGTCGACAGGGGCAGTTCACCCCTCCACTTT.

V gene TRBV7-2 combines with J gene TRBJ2-1; no clear D. The V gene's germline CDR1 is SGHTA and CDR2 FQGNSA. The CDR3 loop spans 14 amino acids. V lost 5 bases and J 8 bases, leaving 16 bases between the germline ends. CDR3 residues: CASSPPPALDEQFF. In DNA, the CDR3 is TGTGCCAGCAGCCCCCCGCCAGCGTTGGATGAGCAGTTCTTC.

In its sample, this clone was seen a few times. The chain has TRBV5-1 and TRBJ2-7; TRBD1 aligns across 10 bases. The trim removed 6 bases at V and 4 bases at J, leaving 4 bases unmatched. There are 13 residues in the CDR3. Germline V gene data show CDR1 as SGHRS and CDR2 as YFSETQ. CDR3 loop: CASNLGQGYEQYF. Here the CDR3 DNA reads TGCGCCAGCAACCTGGGACAGGGGTACGAGCAGTACTTC.

This clone has a handful of counts. V and J are TRBV18 and TRBJ1-4; D is uncertain. V lost 2 bases to trimming and J lost 4 bases, with 8 bases between them. The CDR3 has 14 residues. Germline CDR1 is KGHSH and CDR2 is LQKENI. This CDR3 reads CASSPLGRNEKLFF. In DNA form, the CDR3 reads TGTGCCAGCTCACCATTAGGGCGTAATGAAAAACTGTTTTTT.